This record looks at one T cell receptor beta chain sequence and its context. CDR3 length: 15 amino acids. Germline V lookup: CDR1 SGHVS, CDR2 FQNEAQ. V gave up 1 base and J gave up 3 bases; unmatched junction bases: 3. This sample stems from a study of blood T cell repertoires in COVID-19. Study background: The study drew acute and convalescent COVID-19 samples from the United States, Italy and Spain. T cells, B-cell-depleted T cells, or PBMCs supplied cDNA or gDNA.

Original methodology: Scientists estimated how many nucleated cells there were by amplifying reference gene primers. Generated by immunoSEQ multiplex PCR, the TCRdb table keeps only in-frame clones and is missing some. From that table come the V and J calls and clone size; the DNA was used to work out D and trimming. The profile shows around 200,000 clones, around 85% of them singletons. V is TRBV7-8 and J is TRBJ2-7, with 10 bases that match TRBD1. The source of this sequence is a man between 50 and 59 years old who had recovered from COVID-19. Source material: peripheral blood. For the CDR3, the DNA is TGTGCCAGCAGCTTAGGGACAGGGGGTGGCTACGAGCAGTACTTC. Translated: CASSLGTGGGYEQYF. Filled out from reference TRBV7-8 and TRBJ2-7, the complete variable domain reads GAGVSQSPRYKVAKRGQDVALRCDPISGHVSLFWYQQALGQGPEFLTYFQNEAQLDKSGLPSDRFFAERPEGSVSTLKIQRTQQEDSAVYLCASSLGTGGGYEQYFGPGTRLTVT.